This T cell receptor beta chain was identified in a study of T cell responses to AZD1222 COVID-19 vaccine. Notes on the study in general: Spike-specific TCR breadth and depth both grew after two AZD1222 doses. Sampling captured repertoires only after the peak T cell response.

As for this clone: Its target is not known.

Profiling relied on immunoSEQ multiplex PCR, and the TCRdb table lists in-frame clones only, not all of them. This sample carries 140,000 to 150,000 clones, roughly 90% of them seen once, and the ten largest clones take about 5%. CDR1 SGHRS and CDR2 YFSETQ come from the germline V gene. The CDR3 length is 12 residues. V gave up 4 bases and J gave up 2 bases, with 6 bases separating them. Sequenced here: peripheral blood, sampled 28 days after the second dose of the MenACWY control vaccine. This rearrangement joins TRBV5-1 to TRBJ1-2; D is unresolved. This sequence originates from an adult who received the MenACWY meningococcal vaccine as a control. CDR3 sequence (DNA): TGCGCCAGCAGCCCCGACAACTATGGCTACACCTTC. Translating gives CASSPDNYGYTF.